The TCR beta chain under discussion was sequenced for a study of graft-versus-host responses after intestinal transplantation. The wider study: Transplants were multivisceral, liver-intestinal, or isolated intestinal. The study's findings and limits: Within the allografts of patients who had graft-donor T cell macrochimerism, graft-versus-host to host-versus-graft clonal ratios were high. Early post-transplant HvG declines tracked with peak circulating GvH clone levels. Analysis identified GvH clones in recipient marrow, with some appearing first in ileum or blood.

Processing released intraepithelial and lamina propria lymphocytes from the graft tissue. In the case of this clone: Antigen specificity is unknown.

CDR1 is SNHLY, CDR2 FYNNEI, per germline. Trimming left V 10 bases short and J 7 bases short, with 23 bases between. This CDR3 is 16 amino acids long. Clones were sequenced by immunoSEQ multiplex PCR, and TCRdb holds only the in-frame ones, with some missing. The repertoire holds 15,000 to 20,000 clones, 82% seen once, with just over 5.5% in the top ten. The source is a human patient who received an intestinal transplant, so some T cells may come from the graft donor. This sequence joins TRBV2 and TRBJ1-6; perhaps TRBD1 as D (5 bases). The source was ileum tissue, collected 17 days after transplant. CDR3 bases: TGTGCCATCGAACCTTTCCGGGACCATTACAATTCACCCCTCCACTTT. This codes for CAIEPFRDHYNSPLHF. Combining the CDR3 with reference TRBV2 and TRBJ1-6 gives the whole variable domain EPEVTQTPSHQVTQMGQEVILRCVPISNHLYFYWYRQILGQKVEFLVSFYNNEISEKSEIFDDQFSVERPDGSNFTLKIRSTKLEDSAMYFCAIEPFRDHYNSPLHFGNGTRLTVT.